These T cell receptor beta chains were read from a single sample in a study of control samples from healthy donors and cancer patients. Method: immunoSEQ multiplex PCR; TCRdb's copy keeps in-frame clones and lacks some. Seen here are about 250,000 clones, over 75% observed once, and the top ten hold roughly 15%. What was sequenced was PBMCs. Receptor source: a woman aged 60 to 75 with lung cancer. CDR3s include the opening cysteine and the closing phenylalanine or tryptophan. Fields, in order: J gene, V gene, D gene, clone size, CDR3 protein, CDR3 DNA. A D gene is named only where the DNA matches it firmly. The size of a clone is reported for some rows only, either as once, few or many, or as a class for expanded clones.

j_call: TRBJ1-4; v_call: TRBV15; d_call: .; clone_size: .; cdr3_aa: CATSRDKGSNEKLFF; cdr3_nt: TGTGCCACCAGCAGAGATAAGGGGTCGAATGAAAAACTGTTTTTT
j_call: TRBJ2-5; v_call: TRBV5-1; d_call: TRBD2; clone_size: .; cdr3_aa: CASSPGTRGETQYF; cdr3_nt: TGCGCCAGCAGCCCCGGGACTAGAGGAGAGACCCAGTACTTC
j_call: TRBJ1-4; v_call: TRBV28; d_call: TRBD1; clone_size: .; cdr3_aa: CASSGRQGAVANEKLFF; cdr3_nt: TGTGCCAGCAGTGGTAGACAGGGGGCAGTGGCTAATGAAAAACTGTTTTTT
j_call: TRBJ1-1; v_call: TRBV6-5; d_call: TRBD1; clone_size: once; cdr3_aa: CASRPQTGVGAEAFF; cdr3_nt: TGTGCCAGCAGACCCCAAACAGGGGTAGGGGCTGAAGCTTTCTTT
j_call: TRBJ2-3; v_call: TRBV6-1; d_call: .; clone_size: .; cdr3_aa: CASSDGAWEKRTDTQYF; cdr3_nt: TGTGCCAGCAGTGACGGCGCCTGGGAGAAGCGCACAGATACGCAGTATTTT
j_call: TRBJ1-6; v_call: TRBV3-1/TRBV3-2; d_call: .; clone_size: .; cdr3_aa: CASSQDRGSPLHF; cdr3_nt: TGTGCCAGCAGCCAAGATAGGGGTTCACCCCTCCACTTT
j_call: TRBJ1-1; v_call: TRBV12-3/TRBV12-4; d_call: .; clone_size: .; cdr3_aa: CASFREEDTEAFF; cdr3_nt: TGTGCCAGCTTTCGGGAGGAGGACACTGAAGCTTTCTTT
j_call: TRBJ2-3; v_call: TRBV10-3; d_call: TRBD1; clone_size: .; cdr3_aa: CAISVPMTGVPTDTQYF; cdr3_nt: TGTGCCATCAGCGTGCCAATGACAGGGGTACCCACAGATACGCAGTATTTT
j_call: TRBJ1-5; v_call: TRBV27; d_call: TRBD1; clone_size: .; cdr3_aa: CASKRGQAGNQPQHF; cdr3_nt: TGTGCCAGCAAAAGGGGACAGGCTGGTAATCAGCCCCAGCATTTT
j_call: TRBJ1-3; v_call: TRBV19; d_call: .; clone_size: few; cdr3_aa: CASSLSGPGNTIYF; cdr3_nt: TGTGCCAGTAGTCTCTCGGGGCCTGGAAACACCATATATTTT
j_call: TRBJ2-3; v_call: TRBV7-3; d_call: TRBD1; clone_size: .; cdr3_aa: CASSSQGGRTDTQYF; cdr3_nt: TGTGCCAGCAGTTCTCAAGGGGGCCGCACAGATACGCAGTATTTT
j_call: TRBJ2-5; v_call: TRBV19; d_call: TRBD2; clone_size: once; cdr3_aa: CASSSGGTRQETQYF; cdr3_nt: TGTGCCAGTAGTAGCGGGGGAACCCGCCAAGAGACCCAGTACTTC
j_call: TRBJ2-7; v_call: TRBV11-2; d_call: TRBD2; clone_size: .; cdr3_aa: CASSLSQTGAGNYEQYF; cdr3_nt: TGTGCCAGCAGCTTAAGTCAGACGGGAGCGGGGAACTACGAGCAGTACTTC
j_call: TRBJ2-3; v_call: TRBV10-3; d_call: .; clone_size: .; cdr3_aa: CAIVGTSTDTQYF; cdr3_nt: TGTGCCATCGTGGGAACTAGCACAGATACGCAGTATTTT
j_call: TRBJ2-1; v_call: TRBV9; d_call: TRBD2; clone_size: once; cdr3_aa: CASSSRGLAGSSGGEQFF; cdr3_nt: TGTGCCAGCAGCTCCCGGGGACTAGCGGGATCGTCGGGAGGAGAGCAGTTCTTC
j_call: TRBJ1-5; v_call: TRBV7-9; d_call: .; clone_size: .; cdr3_aa: CASSPQDQPQHF; cdr3_nt: TGTGCCAGCAGCCCCCAGGATCAGCCCCAGCATTTT
j_call: TRBJ2-7; v_call: TRBV11-3; d_call: .; clone_size: .; cdr3_aa: CASSRGAGTYEQYF; cdr3_nt: TGTGCCAGCAGCCGAGGAGCCGGTACCTACGAGCAGTACTTC
j_call: TRBJ1-6; v_call: TRBV6-1; d_call: .; clone_size: .; cdr3_aa: CASSEALTGGGNSPLHF; cdr3_nt: TGTGCCAGCAGTGAAGCGCTTACGGGCGGCGGTAATTCACCCCTCCACTTT
j_call: TRBJ1-2; v_call: TRBV5-1; d_call: TRBD1; clone_size: .; cdr3_aa: CASSLNRGNYGYTF; cdr3_nt: TGCGCCAGCAGCTTGAACAGGGGGAACTATGGCTACACCTTC
j_call: TRBJ2-7; v_call: TRBV5-1; d_call: .; clone_size: many; cdr3_aa: CASSLEIGNEQYF; cdr3_nt: TGCGCCAGCAGCTTGGAGATAGGGAACGAGCAGTACTTC
j_call: TRBJ2-2; v_call: TRBV5-1; d_call: TRBD1; clone_size: .; cdr3_aa: CASADLQGAGELFF; cdr3_nt: TGCGCCAGCGCGGACCTACAGGGGGCCGGGGAGCTGTTTTTT
j_call: TRBJ2-7; v_call: TRBV21-1; d_call: .; clone_size: .; cdr3_aa: CASSKDGDRGSAYEQYF; cdr3_nt: TGTGCCAGCAGCAAAGACGGCGACAGGGGGTCGGCCTACGAGCAGTACTTC
j_call: TRBJ1-1; v_call: TRBV19; d_call: TRBD1; clone_size: .; cdr3_aa: CASSIGDRLNTEAFF; cdr3_nt: TGTGCCAGTAGTATAGGGGACAGGCTGAACACTGAAGCTTTCTTT
j_call: TRBJ1-2; v_call: TRBV18; d_call: .; clone_size: .; cdr3_aa: CASSPGDGNYGYTF; cdr3_nt: TGTGCCAGCTCACCAGGGGACGGAAACTATGGCTACACCTTC
j_call: TRBJ2-1; v_call: TRBV30; d_call: TRBD1; clone_size: once; cdr3_aa: CAWDQGTAYNEQFF; cdr3_nt: TGTGCCTGGGACCAGGGGACAGCATACAATGAGCAGTTCTTC
j_call: TRBJ1-6; v_call: TRBV15; d_call: .; clone_size: .; cdr3_aa: CATTQRGENSPLHF; cdr3_nt: TGTGCCACCACCCAGAGAGGGGAAAATTCACCCCTCCACTTT
j_call: TRBJ1-4; v_call: TRBV15; d_call: .; clone_size: .; cdr3_aa: CATSDYRRATNEKLFF; cdr3_nt: TGTGCCACCAGCGACTACAGGCGGGCAACTAATGAAAAACTGTTTTTT
j_call: TRBJ2-7; v_call: TRBV19; d_call: .; clone_size: .; cdr3_aa: CASSNRDGLEQYF; cdr3_nt: TGTGCCAGTAGTAACAGGGACGGGCTCGAGCAGTACTTC
j_call: TRBJ2-7; v_call: TRBV19; d_call: .; clone_size: .; cdr3_aa: CASSMGDYEQYF; cdr3_nt: TGTGCCAGCAGCATGGGAGACTACGAGCAGTACTTC
j_call: TRBJ1-1; v_call: TRBV6-5; d_call: .; clone_size: .; cdr3_aa: CASSSATRWTEAFF; cdr3_nt: TGTGCCAGCAGTTCGGCCACGAGGTGGACTGAAGCTTTCTTT
j_call: TRBJ2-7; v_call: TRBV29-1; d_call: TRBD2; clone_size: .; cdr3_aa: CSVWEGSGAYEQYF; cdr3_nt: TGCAGCGTCTGGGAGGGTAGCGGCGCCTACGAGCAGTACTTC
j_call: TRBJ2-2; v_call: TRBV18; d_call: TRBD2; clone_size: .; cdr3_aa: CASSPRSGSGTGELFF; cdr3_nt: TGTGCCAGCTCACCTCGGAGCGGGAGTGGCACCGGGGAGCTGTTTTTT
j_call: TRBJ1-5; v_call: TRBV2; d_call: .; clone_size: .; cdr3_aa: CASSDRTSNQPQHF; cdr3_nt: TGTGCCAGCAGTGACAGGACTAGCAATCAGCCCCAGCATTTT
j_call: TRBJ2-2; v_call: TRBV18; d_call: .; clone_size: .; cdr3_aa: CASSPPDSYTGELFF; cdr3_nt: TGTGCCAGCTCACCACCGGACAGTTACACCGGGGAGCTGTTTTTT
j_call: TRBJ2-5; v_call: TRBV10-3; d_call: .; clone_size: .; cdr3_aa: CAITDKRGSQETQYF; cdr3_nt: TGTGCCATCACCGATAAGAGGGGGAGCCAAGAGACCCAGTACTTC
j_call: TRBJ2-5; v_call: TRBV5-1; d_call: TRBD2; clone_size: .; cdr3_aa: CASSARSVSSGTQETQYF; cdr3_nt: TGCGCCAGCAGCGCCAGAAGTGTTTCTAGCGGGACTCAAGAGACCCAGTACTTC
j_call: TRBJ1-6; v_call: TRBV6-1; d_call: .; clone_size: .; cdr3_aa: CASSEKGYADSPLHF; cdr3_nt: TGTGCCAGCAGTGAAAAGGGCTATGCGGATTCACCCCTCCACTTT
j_call: TRBJ2-1; v_call: TRBV9; d_call: .; clone_size: .; cdr3_aa: CASSRSLPEEQFF; cdr3_nt: TGTGCCAGCAGCAGGTCCCTTCCAGAGGAGCAGTTCTTC
j_call: TRBJ1-2; v_call: TRBV19; d_call: .; clone_size: few; cdr3_aa: CASSIAGVGNYGYTF; cdr3_nt: TGTGCCAGTAGTATAGCAGGGGTCGGTAACTATGGCTACACCTTC
j_call: TRBJ2-1; v_call: TRBV27; d_call: TRBD2; clone_size: once; cdr3_aa: CASSLLLAGVHEQFF; cdr3_nt: TGTGCCAGCAGTTTATTACTAGCGGGAGTGCATGAGCAGTTCTTC
j_call: TRBJ2-7; v_call: TRBV11-2; d_call: .; clone_size: .; cdr3_aa: CASSQRRGFYEQYF; cdr3_nt: TGTGCCAGCAGCCAGCGCCGGGGGTTCTACGAGCAGTACTTC
j_call: TRBJ2-3; v_call: TRBV5-6; d_call: .; clone_size: .; cdr3_aa: CASSLAGKHTDTQYF; cdr3_nt: TGTGCCAGCAGCTTGGCCGGCAAACACACAGATACGCAGTATTTT
j_call: TRBJ2-3; v_call: TRBV5-1; d_call: TRBD2; clone_size: once; cdr3_aa: CASSLASGGADTQYF; cdr3_nt: TGCGCCAGCAGCTTGGCTAGCGGGGGGGCAGATACGCAGTATTTT
j_call: TRBJ1-1; v_call: TRBV19; d_call: .; clone_size: few; cdr3_aa: CASTSTGPPTEAFF; cdr3_nt: TGTGCCAGTACCTCGACAGGCCCTCCGACTGAAGCTTTCTTT
j_call: TRBJ1-5; v_call: TRBV10-3; d_call: TRBD1; clone_size: once; cdr3_aa: CAISEQGGPNQPQHF; cdr3_nt: TGTGCCATCAGTGAGCAGGGGGGACCCAATCAGCCCCAGCATTTT
j_call: TRBJ1-2; v_call: TRBV5-4; d_call: TRBD1; clone_size: .; cdr3_aa: CASSLTGGDGYTF; cdr3_nt: TGTGCCAGCAGCTTAACAGGGGGTGATGGCTACACCTTC
j_call: TRBJ2-1; v_call: TRBV19; d_call: .; clone_size: .; cdr3_aa: CASSNTGGEQFF; cdr3_nt: TGTGCCAGTAGTAACACCGGAGGTGAGCAGTTCTTC
j_call: TRBJ1-1; v_call: TRBV11-2; d_call: .; clone_size: few; cdr3_aa: CASSLEPSASGGAFF; cdr3_nt: TGTGCCAGCAGCTTAGAGCCCTCGGCCTCGGGGGGGGCTTTCTTT
j_call: TRBJ2-5; v_call: TRBV6-1; d_call: .; clone_size: .; cdr3_aa: CASSEGGGRMETQYF; cdr3_nt: TGTGCCAGCAGTGAAGGAGGAGGGAGGATGGAGACCCAGTACTTC
j_call: TRBJ1-2; v_call: TRBV7-2; d_call: .; clone_size: .; cdr3_aa: CASTPPGAYGYTF; cdr3_nt: TGTGCCAGCACACCTCCCGGGGCCTATGGCTACACCTTC